One sample yielded the 2 T cell receptor beta chains listed below, sequenced in a study of early T cells in non-severe SARS-CoV-2 infection. TCRdb re-derived calls from the 5' RACE reads in MiXCR, one entry per CDR3 protein. In the table there are fewer than 130,000 distinct CDR3 sequences, about 12% of which are singletons. Source: whole blood, taken at baseline. These receptors originate from an adult who was a healthcare worker with PCR-confirmed SARS-CoV-2 infection or an uninfected control (not recorded which).

In this sample, this clonotype turned up many times. This rearrangement joins TRBV12-3 or TRBV12-4 to TRBJ2-1, with D unresolved. The V and J ends lost 6 bases and 2 bases respectively, with 11 bases between them. This CDR3 region has 14 residues. CDR3 amino acids: CASRDNGAYNEQFF. In DNA form, the CDR3 reads TGTGCCAGCAGGGATAATGGCGCCTACAATGAGCAGTTCTTC.

There are many counts of this clonotype. The chain combines TRBV24-1 with TRBJ2-2, with D maybe TRBD1 (5 bases). V shed 2 bases and J shed 4 bases, with 10 bases lying between them. Per the germline V gene, CDR1 is KGHDR and CDR2 is SFDVKD. CDR3 length equals 15 residues. The CDR3 spells CATSDSSGPTGELFF. In DNA form, the CDR3 reads TGTGCCACCAGTGATTCCTCAGGGCCCACCGGGGAGCTGTTTTTT.